These 13 T cell receptor beta chains came from one sample sequenced in a study of regulatory T cells in long-lasting Graves disease. Arm-PCR of CDR3 regions with iRepertoire HTBI primers generated TCR beta libraries. TCRdb re-derived calls from the multiplex PCR reads in MiXCR, one entry per CDR3 protein. The table records approximately 250,000 distinct CDR3 sequences, around 18% of them present only once. Regarding time point: newly diagnosed GD, antithyroid drugs for less than 3 months. Scientists built the TCR library using RNA that was extracted from PBMCs. The sample consisted of peripheral blood mononuclear cells (PBMCs), taken at new diagnosis, from a patient treated with antithyroid drugs. The receptors derive from a female donor with Graves disease.

The J gene is TRBJ1-5, the V gene TRBV7-2; unclear D gene. The CDR3 length is 17 residues. Germline V gene lookup returns CDR1 SGHTA and CDR2 FQGNSA. Trimming left V 6 bases short and J 0 bases short, with 18 bases between. In nucleotides, the CDR3 is TGTGCCAGCAGTCTTCCAACGACCGATTATAGCAATCAGCCCCAGCATTTT. It encodes CASSLPTTDYSNQPQHF.

This clonotype was observed at least ten times. The chain couples TRBV30 to TRBJ1-1; 7 bases map to TRBD1. Looked up from germline, CDR1 is GTSNPN and CDR2 is SVGIG (reference sequence). V lost 3 bases to trimming and J lost 1 base; unmatched junction nucleotides: 11. This CDR3 spans 16 amino acids. CDR3 amino acids: CAWSLFPGQRNTEAFF. The CDR3 DNA sequence: TGTGCCTGGAGCCTTTTCCCGGGACAGCGGAACACTGAAGCTTTCTTT. Full variable domain (rest looked up from reference TRBV30 and TRBJ1-1): SQTIHQWPATLVQPVGSPLSLECTVEGTSNPNLYWYRQAAGRGLQLLFYSVGIGQISSEVPQNLSASRPQDRQFILSSKKLLLSDSGFYLCAWSLFPGQRNTEAFFGQGTRLTVV.

Many counts were recorded for this clonotype. CDR3 nucleotide sequence: TGTGCCAGTAGTATATCGGGATATAGCAATCAGCCCCAGCATTTT. Translated: CASSISGYSNQPQHF. V usage is TRBV19 and J usage is TRBJ1-5; unclear D gene. V was cut by 2 bases and J by 0 bases, with 8 bases left in between. The CDR3 has 15 amino acids. Germline V gene lookup returns CDR1 LNHDA and CDR2 SQIVND (reference sequence).

V and J are TRBV9 and TRBJ1-1; TRBD1 agrees at 9 bases. Losses at the gene ends were 0 bases for V and 8 bases for J; bases not matched to a gene: 17. CDR1 is SGDLS and CDR2 is YYNGEE in the germline V gene. The CDR3 has 18 residues. In nucleotides, the CDR3 is TGTGCCAGCAGCGTAGAGGGGGGGCTGGGACAGGGAGGAAACGAAGCTTTCTTT. This gives the protein CASSVEGGLGQGGNEAFF.

This clonotype came up many times. V is TRBV7-2 and J is TRBJ2-1; 7 nucleotides line up with TRBD1. V trimming: 4 bases; J trimming: 0 bases; junction bases outside the gene matches: 3. Germline CDR1 is SGHTA and CDR2 is FQGNSA. The CDR3 consists of 15 residues. The CDR3, as DNA: TGTGCCAGCAGCTACAGGGGACACTCCTACAATGAGCAGTTCTTC. This encodes CASSYRGHSYNEQFF.

This clonotype was picked up many times. The chain links TRBV7-2 to TRBJ2-7; D is possibly TRBD2 (6 bases). Per germline, CDR1 SGHTA and CDR2 FQGNSA. The V and J ends lost 7 bases and 4 bases respectively, with 11 bases between them. This CDR3 comprises 12 residues. The CDR3: CASTIGGYEQYF. The CDR3, as DNA: TGTGCCAGCACGATTGGGGGGTACGAGCAGTACTTC.

This chain connects TRBV6-2 or TRBV6-3 to TRBJ2-1; TRBD2 might be the D (6 bases). The CDR3 loop spans 13 amino acids. Trimming took off 4 bases at V and 9 bases at J, with 13 bases between the two ends. Germline assignment: CDR1 MNHEY and CDR2 SVGEGT. The CDR3 DNA follows: TGTGCCAGCAGTTCTCTGTCAGCGGGTGAGCAGTTCTTC. This translates into CASSSLSAGEQFF.

This clonotype was recorded at least ten times. The chain recombines TRBV6-2 or TRBV6-3 with TRBJ1-5; no reliable D call. This CDR3 is 14 amino acids long. CDR1 MNHEY and CDR2 SVGEGT come from the germline V gene. V was clipped by 5 bases and J by 4 bases, with 12 bases between them. The CDR3 reads CASSPNDGNQPQHF. As DNA, the CDR3 is TGTGCCAGCAGTCCGAACGATGGGAATCAGCCCCAGCATTTT.

V and J are TRBV7-9 and TRBJ2-6; 10 bases fit TRBD1. Germline V gives CDR1 SEHNR, CDR2 FQNEAQ (reference sequence). V was clipped by 4 bases and J by 4 bases; unmatched bases: 7. This CDR3 spans 17 amino acids. The CDR3 spells CASSSRTGGNGANVLTF. The CDR3 DNA reads as TGTGCCAGCAGCTCCCGGACAGGGGGTAACGGGGCCAACGTCCTGACTTTC.

This clonotype showed up many times. V usage is TRBV7-2 and J usage is TRBJ2-3; D gene uncertain. Trimming stripped 1 base from V and 5 bases from J, with 7 bases between. Germline CDR1 reads SGHTA; CDR2 reads FQGNSA. The CDR3 consists of 13 residues. Here the CDR3 reads CASSLGAQDTQYF. As DNA, the CDR3 is TGTGCCAGCAGCTTAGGGGCCCAAGATACGCAGTATTTT.

Points on this clonotype: This may arise from a read error, as a much more abundant clone is one base away. V is TRBV6-1 and J is TRBJ2-2; 8 bases agree with TRBD1. Germline V gene lookup returns CDR1 MNHNS and CDR2 SASEGT. The CDR3 has 16 amino acids. CDR3 protein: CANSRTGPDRDGELFF. In nucleotides, the CDR3 is TGTGCCAACAGTAGGACAGGGCCAGATCGGGACGGGGAGCTGTTTTTT.

This clonotype was recorded at least ten times. The chain joins TRBV20-1 to TRBJ2-3, with D possibly matching TRBD2 (7 bases). This CDR3 has 16 amino acids. V was pared by 0 bases and J by 5 bases, with 18 bases between. Germline CDR1 is DFQATT and CDR2 is SNEGSKA (reference sequence). CDR3 sequence: CSARDIGLRGGDTQYF. The CDR3, as DNA: TGCAGTGCTAGAGATATCGGGTTGAGGGGGGGAGATACGCAGTATTTT.

This clonotype was counted ten times or more. The rearrangement joins TRBV12-3 or TRBV12-4 to TRBJ2-5, with 7 bases aligning to TRBD1. The CDR3 spans 15 residues. The J segment lost 7 bases and the V segment lost 3 bases, leaving 11 bases of the junction unmatched. CDR3 loop: CASSFRGGGQGTQYF. The CDR3, as DNA: TGTGCCAGCAGTTTCAGAGGGGGCGGGCAGGGGACCCAGTACTTC.